The entry that follows covers one T cell receptor beta chain sequence. What it binds is not known. This record comes from a study of cytomegalovirus exposure and HLA in healthy donors. Both 60 Vbeta primers and 13 Jbeta primers went into the PCR. TCRdb's copy holds only in-frame clones and misses some; the assay was immunoSEQ multiplex PCR. The data contain some 190,000 clones, 65% to 85% of them singletons. Points from the study as a whole: Within a later analysis, the majority of CMV-associated TCR beta chains appeared HLA-restricted. Beyond CMV serostatus, there was no information to go on about immune exposure.

The specimen was PBMCs. The clonotype originates from a female donor in good health and CMV-seronegative.

The CDR3 DNA reads TGTGCCAGTAGTATGAGAGCGGGAGGGTACAATGAGCAGTTCTTC. Amino acids: CASSMRAGGYNEQFF. The V gene is TRBV19, the J gene TRBJ2-1, with 10 bases matching TRBD2. From germline, CDR1 is LNHDA and CDR2 SQIVND (reference sequence). After removal of 3 bases from V and 4 bases from J, the junction contained 3 bases not matched to a gene. CDR3 length: 15 amino acids.